This is a list of T cell receptor beta chains from one sample in a study of Graves' ophthalmopathy and Graves' hyperthyroidism. TCRdb fed the multiplex PCR reads into MiXCR, producing one record per CDR3 protein. The data contain about 400,000 distinct CDR3 sequences, 15% to 19% of them singletons. Material: peripheral blood. These receptors originate from a woman under 30 with stable Graves' hyperthyroidism. The CDR3 runs from the conserved cysteine through the conserved F or W. Each record gives: clone size, V gene, J gene, D gene, CDR3 protein, CDR3 DNA. A D gene is named only where the DNA matches it firmly. A clone size is listed for some rows: how often the clone was seen (once, few, many), or a class if it is expanded.

clone size: many
V gene: TRBV20-1
J gene: TRBJ2-4
D gene: .
CDR3 protein: CSARERLAKNIQYF
CDR3 DNA: TGCAGTGCTAGAGAACGGCTAGCCAAAAACATTCAGTACTTC

clone size: few
V gene: TRBV3-1
J gene: TRBJ2-7
D gene: TRBD2
CDR3 protein: CASSPGLAGRHGSYEQYF
CDR3 DNA: TGTGCCAGCAGCCCCGGACTAGCGGGGAGACATGGGTCCTACGAGCAGTACTTC

clone size: .
V gene: TRBV14
J gene: TRBJ2-7
D gene: TRBD1
CDR3 protein: CASSHEDRASLEQYF
CDR3 DNA: TGTGCCAGCAGCCATGAGGACAGGGCCTCTCTCGAGCAGTACTTC

clone size: .
V gene: TRBV20-1
J gene: TRBJ1-3
D gene: .
CDR3 protein: CSAQGSGNTIYF
CDR3 DNA: TGCAGTGCCCAGGGTTCCGGAAACACCATATATTTT

clone size: .
V gene: TRBV4-1
J gene: TRBJ1-5
D gene: .
CDR3 protein: CASSQDRKGRALNQPQHF
CDR3 DNA: TGCGCCAGCAGCCAAGATCGGAAAGGGAGAGCTTTGAATCAGCCCCAGCATTTT

clone size: many
V gene: TRBV6-1
J gene: TRBJ1-2
D gene: .
CDR3 protein: CASSSRLNYGYTF
CDR3 DNA: TGTGCCAGCAGCTCTAGGCTCAACTATGGCTACACCTTC

clone size: many
V gene: TRBV6-1
J gene: TRBJ2-4
D gene: .
CDR3 protein: CASSGRLDQVGIQYF
CDR3 DNA: TGTGCCAGCAGTGGTCGACTAGACCAGGTGGGGATTCAGTACTTC

clone size: many
V gene: TRBV20-1
J gene: TRBJ2-7
D gene: .
CDR3 protein: CSAIPVGGDGSYEQYF
CDR3 DNA: TGCAGTGCCATCCCCGTGGGGGGCGACGGATCATACGAGCAGTACTTC

clone size: many
V gene: TRBV5-1
J gene: TRBJ2-7
D gene: .
CDR3 protein: CASSMSGGPYEQYF
CDR3 DNA: TGCGCCAGCAGCATGAGTGGGGGGCCCTACGAGCAGTACTTC

clone size: many
V gene: TRBV7-2
J gene: TRBJ2-6
D gene: .
CDR3 protein: CASSLASASGANVLTF
CDR3 DNA: TGTGCCAGCAGCTTAGCCTCGGCTAGTGGGGCCAACGTCCTGACTTTC

clone size: many
V gene: TRBV7-2
J gene: TRBJ1-2
D gene: .
CDR3 protein: CASSLEEGGYGYTF
CDR3 DNA: TGTGCCAGCAGCTTAGAGGAAGGGGGCTATGGCTACACCTTC

clone size: many
V gene: TRBV5-1
J gene: TRBJ2-2
D gene: .
CDR3 protein: CASSRGQNTGELFF
CDR3 DNA: TGTGCCAGCAGCCGGGGACAGAACACCGGGGAGCTGTTTTTT

clone size: many
V gene: TRBV20-1
J gene: TRBJ1-2
D gene: .
CDR3 protein: CSARELTDLNYGYTF
CDR3 DNA: TGCAGTGCTAGAGAGTTAACAGACTTAAACTATGGCTACACCTTC

clone size: .
V gene: TRBV7-2
J gene: TRBJ1-1
D gene: .
CDR3 protein: CASSLNRAEAFF
CDR3 DNA: TGTGCCAGCAGCCTAAACAGGGCTGAAGCTTTCTTT

clone size: many
V gene: TRBV6-1
J gene: TRBJ2-7
D gene: .
CDR3 protein: CASSDTGITYEQYF
CDR3 DNA: TGTGCCAGCAGCGACACAGGGATTACCTACGAGCAGTACTTC

clone size: many
V gene: TRBV6-1
J gene: TRBJ1-1
D gene: .
CDR3 protein: CASSPIQSGGTEAFF
CDR3 DNA: TGTGCCAGCAGTCCGATTCAATCCGGGGGGACTGAAGCTTTCTTT

clone size: many
V gene: TRBV5-1
J gene: TRBJ2-7
D gene: TRBD1
CDR3 protein: CATKLDRDPLYEQYF
CDR3 DNA: TGCGCCACCAAACTCGACAGGGACCCCCTCTACGAGCAGTACTTC

clone size: few
V gene: TRBV12-3/TRBV12-4
J gene: TRBJ2-7
D gene: TRBD2
CDR3 protein: CASSLWAGGEQYF
CDR3 DNA: TGTGCCAGCAGTTTGTGGGCGGGGGGCGAGCAGTACTTC

clone size: .
V gene: TRBV11-2
J gene: TRBJ1-6
D gene: .
CDR3 protein: CASSGRKGVSRSYNSPLHF
CDR3 DNA: TGTGCCAGCAGCGGACGAAAAGGGGTCTCCCGCTCCTATAATTCACCCCTCCACTTT

clone size: .
V gene: TRBV20-1
J gene: TRBJ2-7
D gene: TRBD1
CDR3 protein: CSARDPTGSWEQYF
CDR3 DNA: TGCAGTGCTAGAGACCCGACAGGGTCGTGGGAGCAGTACTTC

clone size: many
V gene: TRBV7-3
J gene: TRBJ1-1
D gene: TRBD1
CDR3 protein: CASSVTGTGDTEAFF
CDR3 DNA: TGTGCCAGCAGCGTCACCGGGACAGGGGACACTGAAGCTTTCTTT

clone size: many
V gene: TRBV6-5
J gene: TRBJ1-1
D gene: TRBD1
CDR3 protein: CASSSRQGVAFTEAFF
CDR3 DNA: TGTGCCAGCAGTTCTCGACAGGGCGTTGCGTTCACTGAAGCTTTCTTT

clone size: many
V gene: TRBV19
J gene: TRBJ1-1
D gene: .
CDR3 protein: CASSTRLGTEAFF
CDR3 DNA: TGTGCCAGTAGTACTCGTTTAGGCACTGAAGCTTTCTTT

clone size: many
V gene: TRBV12-3/TRBV12-4
J gene: TRBJ1-2
D gene: TRBD1
CDR3 protein: CASSLGYGTGVYYGYTF
CDR3 DNA: TGTGCCAGCAGTCTGGGATATGGGACAGGGGTGTACTATGGCTACACCTTC

clone size: many
V gene: TRBV12-3/TRBV12-4
J gene: TRBJ1-1
D gene: .
CDR3 protein: CASRAEMNTEAFF
CDR3 DNA: TGTGCCAGCAGGGCCGAAATGAACACTGAAGCTTTCTTT

clone size: many
V gene: TRBV12-3/TRBV12-4
J gene: TRBJ2-6
D gene: .
CDR3 protein: CASSLSPPGHLSGANVLTF
CDR3 DNA: TGTGCCAGCAGTTTATCCCCCCCAGGACACCTCTCTGGGGCCAACGTCCTGACTTTC

clone size: many
V gene: TRBV7-6
J gene: TRBJ1-2
D gene: .
CDR3 protein: CASSSLTTGGLGYTF
CDR3 DNA: TGTGCCAGCAGCTCTCTTACGACAGGAGGTTTGGGCTACACCTTC

clone size: many
V gene: TRBV9
J gene: TRBJ2-7
D gene: TRBD1
CDR3 protein: CASSVGATGGYEQYF
CDR3 DNA: TGTGCCAGCAGCGTAGGCGCGACAGGGGGCTACGAGCAGTACTTC

clone size: many
V gene: TRBV7-7
J gene: TRBJ1-1
D gene: .
CDR3 protein: CASSLDTTTEAFF
CDR3 DNA: TGTGCTAGCAGCTTAGATACGACCACTGAAGCTTTCTTT

clone size: many
V gene: TRBV19
J gene: TRBJ1-1
D gene: TRBD1
CDR3 protein: CASSMDRGTLNTEAFF
CDR3 DNA: TGTGCCAGTAGTATGGACAGGGGGACGTTGAACACTGAAGCTTTCTTT